These 14 T cell receptor beta chains originate from one sample sequenced in a study of human T cells and chemical hapten exposure. Time point described: patch test 3, about 24 weeks after DPC sensitization. Documented treatment: therapeutic diphenylcyclopropenone sensitization with weekly scalp DPC. TCRdb re-called the RACE reads with MiXCR, one entry per CDR3 protein. The sample records roughly 130,000 distinct CDR3 sequences, about 11% being singletons. Sample: whole blood, taken in connection with sensitization to the hapten diphenylcyclopropenone (DPC). The receptors shown here come from a woman between 50 and 59 years old with alopecia areata. Some clones in this sample may be carry-over from other donors' samples.

This clonotype was seen a handful of times. CDR3 sequence: CASSQYLEGLTEAFF. CDR3 DNA: TGTGCCAGCAGCCAGTACTTGGAAGGGCTCACTGAAGCTTTCTTT. The V and J genes are TRBV14 and TRBJ1-1; unclear D gene. Germline V gene data show CDR1 as SGHDN and CDR2 as FVKESK. Trimming pared 3 bases from V and 4 bases from J, leaving 15 bases between. The length of the CDR3 is 15 residues.

This clonotype was counted only a few times. This chain uses TRBV18 with TRBJ2-1; a weak D match, TRBD1 (5 bases). This CDR3 is 13 amino acids long. Trimming took off 4 bases at V and 7 bases at J, with 11 bases between the two ends. In germline, CDR1 is KGHSH, CDR2 LQKENI. CDR3 sequence reads: CASSLYRGNEQFF. The DNA of the CDR3 is TGTGCCAGCTCACTATATAGGGGAAATGAGCAGTTCTTC.

This chain uses TRBV3-1 with TRBJ1-5; no firm D call. Deletions cut 0 bases from V and 6 bases from J, with 9 bases between. Germline CDR1 and CDR2: LGHDT and YNNKEL (reference sequence). CDR3 length: 14 residues. CDR3 protein: CASSQERGSQPQHF. CDR3 nucleotides: TGTGCCAGCAGCCAAGAACGGGGAAGTCAGCCCCAGCATTTT.

This clonotype was seen ten or more times. The J gene is TRBJ2-3, the V gene TRBV5-1; D is perhaps TRBD2 (6 bases). This CDR3 region has 15 residues. Germline loops: CDR1 SGHRS, CDR2 YFSETQ. V dropped 0 bases and J dropped 6 bases, with 14 bases sitting between them. CDR3 DNA: TGCGCCAGCAGCTTGGGATCCGGGACTTCGGATACGCAGTATTTT. Translated: CASSLGSGTSDTQYF.

On this clonotype itself: A read error is possible here, since a much larger clone lies one base away. Likely a read error: the CDR3 ends without its conserved phenylalanine or tryptophan. The rearrangement uses TRBV4-3 and TRBJ2-3; D might be TRBD2 (6 bases). Per the germline V gene, CDR1 is LGHNA and CDR2 is YSLEER. The CDR3 totals 15 residues. The V and J ends lost 5 bases and 0 bases respectively, with 12 bases between them. This CDR3 is CASSLAALSTDTQYL. Here the CDR3 DNA reads TGCGCCAGCAGCTTAGCGGCTCTCAGCACAGATACGCAGTATTTA.

In regard to this clonotype: A read error is possible here, since a much larger clone lies one base away. Lacking the conserved final phenylalanine or tryptophan, this CDR3 likely reflects a read error. V gene TRBV25-1 combines with J gene TRBJ1-1; 9 nucleotides agree with TRBD1. Trimming cost V 5 bases and J 3 bases; bases outside gene matches: 16. The CDR3 is 18 amino acids. CDR1 is MGHDK and CDR2 is SYGVNS in the germline V gene. The CDR3 region is CASSPRDREVVGDTEAFS. CDR3 in DNA: TGTGCCAGCAGTCCCCGGGACAGGGAGGTTGTTGGGGACACTGAAGCTTTCTCT.

V gene TRBV12-3 or TRBV12-4 combines with J gene TRBJ1-1; D ambiguous. Trimming pared 7 bases from V and 0 bases from J, leaving 15 bases between. This CDR3 spans 15 amino acids. CDR3: CASTLFPGLNTEAFF. CDR3 DNA sequence: TGTGCCAGCACCCTGTTTCCCGGTCTGAACACTGAAGCTTTCTTT.

This clonotype occurred a few times. The chain uses TRBV6-4 and TRBJ2-2; no reliable D call. The CDR3 has 13 amino acids. Germline V lookup: CDR1 MRHNA, CDR2 SNTAGT. V shed 7 bases and J shed 0 bases, with 6 bases lying between them. In nucleotides, the CDR3 is TGTGCCAGCACACACGCGAACACCGGGGAGCTGTTTTTT. Amino acid sequence: CASTHANTGELFF.

This clonotype was detected ten times or more. This chain links TRBV24-1 with TRBJ2-1, with unresolved D. The CDR3 is 14 amino acids. Germline CDR1 is KGHDR and CDR2 is SFDVKD. V lost 2 bases and J lost 10, with 14 bases in between. The DNA for the CDR3 is TGTGCCACCAGTGATTGGGTCAACCCTGGGGAGCAGTTCTTC. Protein: CATSDWVNPGEQFF.

J is TRBJ1-5 and V is TRBV4-2; no firm D call. V was clipped by 0 bases and J by 4 bases, with 4 bases between them. The germline V gene has CDR1 LGHNA and CDR2 YNFKEQ. The CDR3 is 13 residues long. The CDR3 nucleotides read TGTGCCAGCAGCCAAGATGAGAATCAGCCCCAGCATTTT. It yields the protein CASSQDENQPQHF.

This clonotype was seen only a few times. V is TRBV7-2 and J is TRBJ2-4; the D gene is possibly TRBD2 (5 bases). The germline V gene encodes CDR1 SGHTA and CDR2 FQGNSA. V lost 5 bases and J 0 bases, leaving 11 bases between the germline ends. The CDR3 consists of 15 residues. CDR3 loop: CASSIQRLAKNIQYF. CDR3 DNA: TGTGCCAGCAGCATCCAGCGGCTAGCCAAAAACATTCAGTACTTC.

This clonotype occurred a few times. The chain joins TRBV28 to TRBJ2-1; 9 positions match TRBD2. Germline V CDR1 and CDR2: MDHEN, SYDVKM. The trim removed 3 bases at V and 5 bases at J, leaving 8 bases unmatched. There are 16 residues in the CDR3. The CDR3, as DNA: TGTGCCAGCAGTTTTTTATTAGCGGGGGTTCACAATGAGCAGTTCTTC. Amino acid sequence: CASSFLLAGVHNEQFF.

Comment on this clonotype: At one end the junction does not follow the germline gene, possibly because of a read error. The chain is built from TRBV15 and TRBJ2-3; D gene unclear. In germline, CDR1 is LNHNV, CDR2 YYDKDF (reference sequence). The CDR3 is 11 residues long. The CDR3 sequence: CVTSRLVTQYF. The CDR3 DNA reads TGTGTCACCAGCCGTTTAGTCACGCAGTATTTT. Using reference TRBV15 and TRBJ2-3 for the parts outside the CDR3, the full variable domain is DAMVIQNPRYQVTQFGKPVTLSCSQTLNHNVMYWYQQKSSQAPKLLFHYYDKDFNNEADTPDNFQSRRPNTSFCFLDIRSPGLGDTAMYLCVTSRLVTQYFGPGTRLTVL.

This clonotype was seen more than once but under ten times. J is TRBJ1-3 and V is TRBV29-1, with 10 nucleotides matching TRBD1. V lost 3 bases to trimming and J lost 4 bases; unmatched junction nucleotides: 9. The CDR3 is 16 amino acids. CDR1 and CDR2 (germline): SQVTM, ANQGSEA. Written as DNA, the CDR3 is TGCAGCGTTGACTCATTGGGACAGGGGCGCGGAAACACCATATATTTT. Amino acids: CSVDSLGQGRGNTIYF.